The 2 T cell receptor beta chains reported below all come from one sample, sequenced in a study of T cell responses to AZD1222 COVID-19 vaccine. Profiled with immunoSEQ multiplex PCR; TCRdb holds only in-frame clones, not every one. The table records about 85,000 clones, roughly nine tenths of them present only once. The material sequenced was peripheral blood, taken on day 0 of AZD1222 vaccination. The source of these receptors is an adult in good health.

The genes are TRBV19 and TRBJ2-7; possible D gene TRBD1, 6 bases. Trimming took off 5 bases at V and 6 bases at J, with 17 bases between the two ends. The CDR3 extends over 14 amino acids. Germline CDR1 is LNHDA and CDR2 is SQIVND (reference sequence). Here the CDR3 reads CASSAPGTYFEQYF. The DNA of the CDR3 is TGTGCCAGTAGTGCCCCCGGGACATACTTCGAGCAGTACTTC.

The V gene is TRBV5-4, the J gene TRBJ2-5, with no clear D. The germline CDR1 and CDR2 sequences are SGHNT and YYREEE (reference sequence). The CDR3 extends over 13 amino acids. The V end was cut by 4 bases, the J end by 5 bases, with 12 bases between. CDR3 loop: CASSLSPRETQYF. CDR3 nucleotides: TGTGCCAGCAGCCTTAGCCCCCGGGAGACCCAGTACTTC.